These 16 T cell receptor beta chains originate from one sample sequenced in a study of blood T cell repertoires in COVID-19. Measured with immunoSEQ multiplex PCR; TCRdb has only the in-frame clones, and not every one. The sample shows about 36,000 clones, approximately 90% of them seen only once. Sequencing used peripheral blood. The receptors derive from a human donor in a cohort sampled during active COVID-19.

This chain joins TRBV5-5 and TRBJ2-7, with 12 bases matching TRBD1. The CDR3 runs to 15 residues. The J segment lost 6 bases and the V segment lost 0 bases, leaving 4 bases of the junction unmatched. Germline lookup yields CDR1 SGHKS and CDR2 YYEKEE (reference sequence). The CDR3 DNA follows: TGTGCCAGCAGCTTGGGGGACAGGGGGCAGCGCGAGCAGTACTTC. It encodes CASSLGDRGQREQYF.

The chain employs TRBV5-1 and TRBJ2-5; 9 bases are a match to TRBD2. V shed 4 bases, J shed 4 bases, and the junction held 14 bases outside the gene matches. This CDR3 has 17 amino acids. Per germline, CDR1 SGHRS and CDR2 YFSETQ. The CDR3 reads CASSPPSLAGSGETQYF. The CDR3 coding sequence is TGCGCCAGCAGCCCTCCCTCCCTAGCGGGAAGCGGAGAGACCCAGTACTTC.

This sequence joins TRBV2 and TRBJ2-7, with a tentative D call TRBD1 (5 bases). Germline V gene sequence: CDR1 SNHLY, CDR2 FYNNEI. The CDR3 covers 14 residues. The V and J ends lost 5 bases and 3 bases respectively, with 14 bases between them. The CDR3 nucleotides read TGTGCCAGCAGTACAGGACGGGTCGACTACGAGCAGTACTTC. As protein: CASSTGRVDYEQYF.

The J gene is TRBJ2-7, the V gene TRBV5-1; 8 bases line up with TRBD1. After removal of 2 bases from V and 6 bases from J, the junction contained 7 bases not matched to a gene. The germline CDR1 and CDR2 sequences are SGHRS and YFSETQ. This CDR3 spans 14 amino acids. The CDR3 region has the DNA TGCGCCAGCAGCTTCCTGGGGACAGGCGCCGAGCAGTACTTC. Encoded protein: CASSFLGTGAEQYF. The complete variable domain, with remaining parts taken from reference TRBV5-1 and TRBJ2-7, reads KAGVTQTPRYLIKTRGQQVTLSCSPISGHRSVSWYQQTPGQGLQFLFEYFSETQRNKGNFPGRFSGRQFSNSRSEMNVSTLELGDSALYLCASSFLGTGAEQYFGPGTRLTVT.

V usage is TRBV18 and J usage is TRBJ2-3, with TRBD2 matching over 13 bases. Germline V gives CDR1 KGHSH, CDR2 LQKENI. CDR3 length: 15 amino acids. The V gene end was trimmed by 3 bases and the J gene end by 7 bases; junction bases not matched to a gene: 4. In DNA form, the CDR3 reads TGTGCCAGCTCACCGGGACTAGCGGGACCCAATACGCAGTATTTT. Its translation is CASSPGLAGPNTQYF.

This clone was seen only once. The genes are TRBV27 and TRBJ2-1, with 7 bases that match TRBD2. The germline V gene has CDR1 MNHEY and CDR2 SMNVEV (reference sequence). V lost 7 bases to trimming and J lost 4 bases; unmatched junction nucleotides: 10. This CDR3 is 15 amino acids long. The CDR3 loop is CASTSVSSGYNEQFF. CDR3 nucleotides: TGTGCCAGCACCTCGGTTTCTAGCGGATACAATGAGCAGTTCTTC.

CDR3 nucleotides: TGTGCCAGCATTAGGGATTCCGGGGCCCAGTACTTC. Amino acids: CASIRDSGAQYF. The chain has TRBV2 and TRBJ2-5; D is possibly TRBD2 (5 bases). The CDR3 is made up of 12 amino acids. Per germline, CDR1 SNHLY and CDR2 FYNNEI. The V end lost 7 bases, the J end lost 9 bases, and 15 bases lay between the germline ends.

The gene calls are TRBV5-4 and TRBJ2-1; 9 positions agree with TRBD2. The length of the CDR3 is 16 residues. The V and J ends lost 3 bases and 9 bases, in that order; junction bases with no gene match: 13. Germline V gives CDR1 SGHNT, CDR2 YYREEE (reference sequence). CDR3 nucleotide sequence: TGTGCCAGCAGCTCCGGGGGGATAGCGGGAGTTGGTGAGCAGTTCTTC. Amino acids: CASSSGGIAGVGEQFF.

This clone has only one observation. The chain uses TRBV30 and TRBJ1-5, with 10 bases lining up with TRBD1. Germline V gene lookup returns CDR1 GTSNPN and CDR2 SVGIG (reference sequence). This CDR3 contains 14 residues. V lost 0 bases to trimming and J lost 7 bases; unmatched junction nucleotides: 3. The CDR3 sequence is CAWSVTGGRQPQHF. The CDR3 DNA reads TGTGCCTGGAGTGTGACAGGGGGCAGGCAGCCCCAGCATTTT.

The rearrangement joins TRBV6-2 or TRBV6-3 to TRBJ1-6, with TRBD1 matching over 9 bases. The CDR3 extends over 16 amino acids. Trimming took 5 bases from V and 11 from J; bases not matched to a gene: 13. Germline V gene lookup returns CDR1 MNHEY and CDR2 SVGEGT. CDR3 sequence reads: CASSREQGASGAPLHF. The CDR3 region has the DNA TGTGCCAGCAGTAGAGAACAGGGGGCTTCTGGGGCACCCCTCCACTTT.

The V and J genes are TRBV28 and TRBJ2-3; 9 bases line up with TRBD1. The junction had 10 bases not matched to a gene; V was cut back by 8 bases and J by 1 base. The CDR3 contains 16 residues. Germline lookup yields CDR1 MDHEN and CDR2 SYDVKM. The DNA for the CDR3 is TGTGCCAGCCAATTGAAGGACAGGGGTCGCACAGATACGCAGTATTTT. Its translation is CASQLKDRGRTDTQYF.

The chain carries TRBV27 and TRBJ2-7, with D maybe TRBD1 (6 bases). Trimming took off 2 bases at V and 7 bases at J, with 12 bases between the two ends. CDR1 MNHEY and CDR2 SMNVEV come from the germline V gene (reference sequence). This CDR3 is 13 amino acids long. The CDR3 DNA follows: TGTGCCAGCAGTTTACAGACAGGCCGGGAGCAGTACTTC. It translates to CASSLQTGREQYF.

V gene TRBV19 combines with J gene TRBJ1-5; D remains unclear. The CDR3 totals 17 residues. Germline-derived CDR1 and CDR2 are LNHDA and SQIVND (reference sequence). Trimming took off 6 bases at V and 1 base at J, with 19 bases between the two ends. Here the CDR3 reads CASRAPLDSRSNQPQHF. The CDR3 coding sequence is TGTGCCAGTAGAGCCCCGTTGGACTCGCGGAGCAATCAGCCCCAGCATTTT.

CDR3: CASSISAGPQPQHF. DNA for the CDR3: TGTGCCAGTAGTATTTCGGCGGGACCTCAGCCCCAGCATTTT. The chain combines TRBV19 with TRBJ1-5, with D perhaps TRBD1 (5 bases). This CDR3 contains 14 residues. The V and J ends lost 3 bases and 6 bases respectively, with 12 bases between them. Germline CDR1 LNHDA, CDR2 SQIVND (reference sequence).

The chain recombines TRBV10-1 with TRBJ2-4; 9 bases map to TRBD1. Germline values: CDR1 WNHNN, CDR2 SYGVQD (reference sequence). This CDR3 spans 13 amino acids. V shed 4 bases and J 6 bases; nucleotides not matched to a gene: 1. The CDR3 DNA sequence: TGCGCCAGCAGTGGACAGGGGGTAAACATTCAGTACTTC. This translates into CASSGQGVNIQYF.

The sample holds one count of this clone. The V and J genes are TRBV4-1 and TRBJ2-3, with D possibly being TRBD2 (5 bases). The CDR3 consists of 13 residues. Germline V gives CDR1 MGHRA, CDR2 YSYEKL. With 2 bases removed from V and 6 bases from J, the gap between germline ends came to 9 bases. The CDR3 here is CASSQPGTDTQYF. DNA of the CDR3: TGCGCCAGCAGCCAACCGGGAACGGATACGCAGTATTTT.